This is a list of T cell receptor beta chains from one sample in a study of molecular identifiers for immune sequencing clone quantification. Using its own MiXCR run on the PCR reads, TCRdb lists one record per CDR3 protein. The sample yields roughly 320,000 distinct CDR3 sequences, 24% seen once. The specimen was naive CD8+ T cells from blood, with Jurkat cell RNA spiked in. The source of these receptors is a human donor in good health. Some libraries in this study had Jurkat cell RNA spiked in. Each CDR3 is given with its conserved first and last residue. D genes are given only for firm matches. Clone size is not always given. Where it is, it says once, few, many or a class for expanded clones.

cdr3_nt: TGTGCCAGCAGCCCCGGACAGTTTGAAAATCAGCCCCAGCATTTT; cdr3_aa: CASSPGQFENQPQHF; v_call: TRBV7-9; clone_size: few; j_call: TRBJ1-5; d_call: -
cdr3_nt: TGTGCCAGCAGCCAAGCGGGGCCGGGACTAGTGAGTTACGAGCAGTACTTC; cdr3_aa: CASSQAGPGLVSYEQYF; v_call: TRBV4-2; clone_size: -; j_call: TRBJ2-7; d_call: TRBD2
cdr3_nt: TGTGCCAGCAGCCAATTTGCCGGGACCCAGATATTAGGGCCCCAGCATTTT; cdr3_aa: CASSQFAGTQILGPQHF; v_call: TRBV7-8; clone_size: many; j_call: TRBJ1-5; d_call: -
cdr3_nt: TGCAGTGCTAGCGGGGCACCTACGCAGTATTTT; cdr3_aa: CSASGAPTQYF; v_call: TRBV20-1; clone_size: many; j_call: TRBJ2-3; d_call: -
cdr3_nt: TGTGCCAGCAGCAAACGGACAGGTCAAGAGACCCAGTACTTC; cdr3_aa: CASSKRTGQETQYF; v_call: TRBV7-9; clone_size: few; j_call: TRBJ2-5; d_call: TRBD1
cdr3_nt: TGTGCCAGCAGTTTGGGGGGAGGAGGGCCGATAGACACCGGGGAGCTGTTTTTT; cdr3_aa: CASSLGGGGPIDTGELFF; v_call: TRBV12-3/TRBV12-4; clone_size: few; j_call: TRBJ2-2; d_call: -
cdr3_nt: TGTGCCAGCAGCTTAAGCGGGTCGGACTACCACAATGAGCAGTTCTTC; cdr3_aa: CASSLSGSDYHNEQFF; v_call: TRBV7-9; clone_size: few; j_call: TRBJ2-1; d_call: -
cdr3_nt: TGTGCCAGCAGCCGCCTTCAGGGAGGAAACGAGCAGTACTTC; cdr3_aa: CASSRLQGGNEQYF; v_call: TRBV7-8; clone_size: many; j_call: TRBJ2-7; d_call: -
cdr3_nt: TGTGCCAGCAGTTTGGGGATCTCACAGGGGGCTGGCAAAAACATTCAGTACTTC; cdr3_aa: CASSLGISQGAGKNIQYF; v_call: TRBV12-3/TRBV12-4; clone_size: -; j_call: TRBJ2-4; d_call: TRBD1
cdr3_nt: TGTGCCAGCGGCCCGACAGGGGGTCAAGAGACCCAGTACTTC; cdr3_aa: CASGPTGGQETQYF; v_call: TRBV12-3/TRBV12-4; clone_size: -; j_call: TRBJ2-5; d_call: TRBD1
cdr3_nt: TGTGCCAGCAGCTTGGCACCAGGGGATCAGCCCCAGCATTTT; cdr3_aa: CASSLAPGDQPQHF; v_call: TRBV5-5; clone_size: many; j_call: TRBJ1-5; d_call: -
cdr3_nt: TGTGCCAGCAGTTACGTGGGGAGCTCCTACAATGAGCAGTTCTTC; cdr3_aa: CASSYVGSSYNEQFF; v_call: TRBV6-2/TRBV6-3; clone_size: few; j_call: TRBJ2-1; d_call: -
cdr3_nt: TGTGCCAGCATGGGGGACAGGGGAAGAACCAAAAACATTCAGTACTTC; cdr3_aa: CASMGDRGRTKNIQYF; v_call: TRBV2; clone_size: -; j_call: TRBJ2-4; d_call: TRBD1
cdr3_nt: TGTGCCAGCAGCCAAGATAACTACGAGCAGTACTTC; cdr3_aa: CASSQDNYEQYF; v_call: TRBV3-1; clone_size: -; j_call: TRBJ2-7; d_call: -
cdr3_nt: TGTGCCAGCAGCCTCCTAGGCGGGGCCAACGTCCTGACTTTC; cdr3_aa: CASSLLGGANVLTF; v_call: TRBV3-1; clone_size: few; j_call: TRBJ2-6; d_call: -
cdr3_nt: TGTGCCAGCAGTGAGGGCTATGCTTGGGGGAATGAAGAACTGTTTTTT; cdr3_aa: CASSEGYAWGNEELFF; v_call: TRBV25-1; clone_size: -; j_call: TRBJ1-4; d_call: -
cdr3_nt: TGTGCCAGCAGCCCACCAGACCGTGCTCACGAGCGGTACTTC; cdr3_aa: CASSPPDRAHERYF; v_call: TRBV4-2; clone_size: -; j_call: TRBJ2-7; d_call: -
cdr3_nt: TGTGCCAGCAGCAATACACAGGGTAGGAACACCGGGGAGCTGTTTTTT; cdr3_aa: CASSNTQGRNTGELFF; v_call: TRBV21-1; clone_size: -; j_call: TRBJ2-2; d_call: -
cdr3_nt: TGTGCCAGTAGTCCGGGGGACCCTAACTATGGCTACACCTTC; cdr3_aa: CASSPGDPNYGYTF; v_call: TRBV19; clone_size: few; j_call: TRBJ1-2; d_call: -
cdr3_nt: TGCAGTGCTAGATGGGGGACTAGCGGGAGCAAGTCGACTGGCACAGATACGCAGTATTTT; cdr3_aa: CSARWGTSGSKSTGTDTQYF; v_call: TRBV20-1; clone_size: -; j_call: TRBJ2-3; d_call: TRBD2
cdr3_nt: TGTGCCAGCAGTTCCGAAAGGCCTAGCGGTGACAATGAGCAGTTCTTC; cdr3_aa: CASSSERPSGDNEQFF; v_call: TRBV6-5; clone_size: -; j_call: TRBJ2-1; d_call: TRBD2
cdr3_nt: TGTGCCAGCAGCGCTACTGGGGGCGCTAACTATGGCTACACCTTC; cdr3_aa: CASSATGGANYGYTF; v_call: TRBV9; clone_size: many; j_call: TRBJ1-2; d_call: -
cdr3_nt: TGTGCCAGCAGCCAAGATTCGATCCAACAGGGCCCATCTACCCAGCATTTT; cdr3_aa: CASSQDSIQQGPSTQHF; v_call: TRBV4-2; clone_size: -; j_call: TRBJ1-5; d_call: -
cdr3_nt: TGTACCAGCACATCTTATAGCAATCAGCCCCAGCATTTT; cdr3_aa: CTSTSYSNQPQHF; v_call: TRBV19; clone_size: -; j_call: TRBJ1-5; d_call: -
cdr3_nt: TGCAGTGCTAGCAGCGACTACGAGCAGTACTTC; cdr3_aa: CSASSDYEQYF; v_call: TRBV20-1; clone_size: -; j_call: TRBJ2-7; d_call: -